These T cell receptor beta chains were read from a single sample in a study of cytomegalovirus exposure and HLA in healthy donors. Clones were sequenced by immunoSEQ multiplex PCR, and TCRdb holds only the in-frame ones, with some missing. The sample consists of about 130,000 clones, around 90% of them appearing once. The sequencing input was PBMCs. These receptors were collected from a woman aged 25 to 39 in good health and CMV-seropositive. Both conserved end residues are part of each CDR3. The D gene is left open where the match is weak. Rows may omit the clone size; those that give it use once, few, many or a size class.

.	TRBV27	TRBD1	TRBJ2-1	TGTGCCAGCAGTTTAATGGGGGTACAGGGGGCAAATGAGCAGTTCTTC	CASSLMGVQGANEQFF
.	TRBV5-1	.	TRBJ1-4	TGCGCCAGCAGCTTGGTAGGGGCGACTAATGAAAAACTGTTTTTT	CASSLVGATNEKLFF
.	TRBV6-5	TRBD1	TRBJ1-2	TGTGCCAGCGCCACTAAACAGGGGCCGACGTGGGGCTACACCTTC	CASATKQGPTWGYTF
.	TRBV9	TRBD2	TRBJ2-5	TGTGCCAGCAGCGTAGGAGGACTAGCGGGGGGACAAGAGACCCAGTACTTC	CASSVGGLAGGQETQYF
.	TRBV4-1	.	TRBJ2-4	TGCGCCAGCAGCCAAGTAGCCCCCCTGCACATTCAGTACTTC	CASSQVAPLHIQYF
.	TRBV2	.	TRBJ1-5	TGTGCCAGCAGTGCGGGTCAGCCCCAGCATTTT	CASSAGQPQHF
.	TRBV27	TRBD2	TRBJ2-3	TGTGCCAGCAGTCTCCGGGGGGGCCTTCTTGGCACAGATACGCAGTATTTT	CASSLRGGLLGTDTQYF
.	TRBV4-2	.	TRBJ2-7	TGTGCCAGCAGCCAAGACCCAGGGGTCTACGAGCAGTACTTC	CASSQDPGVYEQYF
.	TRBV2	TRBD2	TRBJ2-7	TGTGCCAGCAGGGGCGGGACTAGCGGGAACTACGAGCAGTACTTC	CASRGGTSGNYEQYF
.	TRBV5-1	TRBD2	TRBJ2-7	TGCGCCAGCAGCTTGGTCGACGGCGGGGGGGCCTACGAGCAGTACTTC	CASSLVDGGGAYEQYF
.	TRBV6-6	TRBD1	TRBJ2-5	TGTGCCAGCAGTCCACAGGGGAGAAGCGGAGCCCAGTACTTC	CASSPQGRSGAQYF
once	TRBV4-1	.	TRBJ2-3	TGCGCCAGCAGCCAAGCAATCGGTTCTAGCACAGATACGCAGTATTTT	CASSQAIGSSTDTQYF
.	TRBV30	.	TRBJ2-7	TGTGCCTGGAATCGGGAGCCTCGAAGCCACTACGAGCAGTACTTC	CAWNREPRSHYEQYF
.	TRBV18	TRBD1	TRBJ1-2	TGTGCCAGCTCAGGCTCAGGGGGCTTGGATGGCTACACCTTC	CASSGSGGLDGYTF
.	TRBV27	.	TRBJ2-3	TGTGCCAGCAGTTTAGTGCGGGACCCGAGGGGCACAGATACGCAGTATTTT	CASSLVRDPRGTDTQYF
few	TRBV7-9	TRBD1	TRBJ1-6	TGTGCCAGCAGCTTAGTTAAGGGACAGGCCAATTCACCCCTCCACTTT	CASSLVKGQANSPLHF
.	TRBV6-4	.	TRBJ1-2	TGTGCCAGCAGTGAAGGAGGGGTAGGGTATGGCTACACCTTC	CASSEGGVGYGYTF
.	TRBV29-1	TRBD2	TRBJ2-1	TGCAGCGTCGACCTAGCGGGAGGCACTGAGCAGTTCTTC	CSVDLAGGTEQFF
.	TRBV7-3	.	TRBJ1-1	TGTGCCAGCAGCTCACGAGGAGGGAACACTGAAGCTTTCTTT	CASSSRGGNTEAFF
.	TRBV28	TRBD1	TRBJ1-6	TGTGCCAGCAGTTTGCGCCGGGACAGTGGCCCTCCCTTTAATTCACCCCTCCACTTT	CASSLRRDSGPPFNSPLHF
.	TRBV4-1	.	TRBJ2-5	TGCGCCAGCAGCCAAGCACAGGGACAAGAGACCCAGTACTTC	CASSQAQGQETQYF
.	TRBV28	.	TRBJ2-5	TGTGCCAGCAGTTTTGCAGGGCGAGAGACCCAGTACTTC	CASSFAGRETQYF
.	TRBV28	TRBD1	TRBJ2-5	TGTGCCAGCAGTGCATTAGGGACAGGGAGGGTCGAGACCCAGTACTTC	CASSALGTGRVETQYF
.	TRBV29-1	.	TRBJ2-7	TGCAGCGTTGAAGAGGGGCGCGGACGGTCCTACGAGCAGTACTTC	CSVEEGRGRSYEQYF
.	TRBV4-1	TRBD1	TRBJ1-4	TGCGCCAGCAGCCTAAGTAGACAGGGGAGTGAAAAACTGTTTTTT	CASSLSRQGSEKLFF
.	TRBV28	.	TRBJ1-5	TGTGCCAGCAGTCAAGGAGGGGGGGGCAATCAGCCCCAGCATTTT	CASSQGGGGNQPQHF
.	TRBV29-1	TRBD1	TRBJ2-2	TGCAGCGTTGAAAACTCAGGACAGGGCTCGGGGGAGCTGTTTTTT	CSVENSGQGSGELFF
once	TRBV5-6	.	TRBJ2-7	TGTGCCAGCAGCCTTTCTAGCATCTCCTACGAGCAGTACTTC	CASSLSSISYEQYF
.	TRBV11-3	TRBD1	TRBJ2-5	TGTGCCAGCAGCTTGGGACAGGGGATCGGAGAGACCCAGTACTTC	CASSLGQGIGETQYF
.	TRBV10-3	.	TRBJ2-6	TGTGCCATCAGTGACTATTGGGACTCTAATAGAGCTGGGGCCAACGTCCTGACTTTC	CAISDYWDSNRAGANVLTF
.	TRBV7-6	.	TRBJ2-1	TGTGCCAGCAGCTTAGCGCAGGTCCAACGTTACAATGAGCAGTTCTTC	CASSLAQVQRYNEQFF
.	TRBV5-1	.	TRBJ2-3	TGCGCCAGCAGCCCCGATGTAGCGCACAACCCCACAGATACGCAGTATTTT	CASSPDVAHNPTDTQYF
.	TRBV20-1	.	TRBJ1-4	TGCCTTTTTAGGCGAGGAGAAAAACTGTTTTTT	CLFRRGEKLFF
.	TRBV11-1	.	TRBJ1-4	TGTGCCAGCAGCCCAGGGGCGGGTAATGAAAAACTGTTTTTT	CASSPGAGNEKLFF